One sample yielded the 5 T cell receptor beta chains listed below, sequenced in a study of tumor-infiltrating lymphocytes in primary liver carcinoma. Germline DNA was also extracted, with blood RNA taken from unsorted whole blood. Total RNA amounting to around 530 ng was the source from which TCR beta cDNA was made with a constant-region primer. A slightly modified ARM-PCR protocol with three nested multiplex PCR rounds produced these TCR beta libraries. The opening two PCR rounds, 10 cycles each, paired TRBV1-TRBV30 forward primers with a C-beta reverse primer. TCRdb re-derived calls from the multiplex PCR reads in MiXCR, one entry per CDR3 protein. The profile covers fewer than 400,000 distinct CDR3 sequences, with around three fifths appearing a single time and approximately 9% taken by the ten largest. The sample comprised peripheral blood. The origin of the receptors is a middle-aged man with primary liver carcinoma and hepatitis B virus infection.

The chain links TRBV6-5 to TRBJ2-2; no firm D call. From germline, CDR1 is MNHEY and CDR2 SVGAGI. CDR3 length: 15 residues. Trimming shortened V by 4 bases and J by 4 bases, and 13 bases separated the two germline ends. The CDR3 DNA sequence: TGTGCCAGCAGTTCCAGTTGCTCTAGCACCGGGGAGCTGTTTTTT. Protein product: CASSSSCSSTGELFF.

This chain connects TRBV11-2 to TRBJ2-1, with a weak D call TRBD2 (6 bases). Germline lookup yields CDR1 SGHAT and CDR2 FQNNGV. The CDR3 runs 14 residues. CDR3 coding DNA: TGTACCTGCAGCCCCAGGACTACCCTCAATGAGCAGTTCTTC. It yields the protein CTCSPRTTLNEQFF.

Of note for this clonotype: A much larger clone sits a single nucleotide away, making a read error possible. CDR3 in amino acids: CSVVEGGAETQHF. In DNA, the CDR3 is TGCAGCGTTGTCGAGGGGGGCGCGGAGACCCAGCACTTC. V usage is TRBV29-1 and J usage is TRBJ2-5; D is tentatively TRBD1 or TRBD2 (6 bases each). This CDR3 has 13 residues. Germline CDR1 SQVTM, CDR2 ANQGSEA. Full variable domain (outside the CDR3, taken from reference TRBV29-1 and TRBJ2-5): SAVISQKPSRDICQRGTSLTIQCQVDSQVTMMFWYRQQPGQSLTLIATANQGSEATYESGFVIDKFPISRPNLTFSTLTVSNMSPEDSSIYLCSVVEGGAETQHFGPGTRLLVL.

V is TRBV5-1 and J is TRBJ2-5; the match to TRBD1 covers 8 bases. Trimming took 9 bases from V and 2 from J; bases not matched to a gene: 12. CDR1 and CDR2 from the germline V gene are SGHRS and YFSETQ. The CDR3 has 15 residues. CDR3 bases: TGCGCCACCCGGTTAACAGGGGGAGAGCAAGAGACCCAGTACTTC. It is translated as CATRLTGGEQETQYF.

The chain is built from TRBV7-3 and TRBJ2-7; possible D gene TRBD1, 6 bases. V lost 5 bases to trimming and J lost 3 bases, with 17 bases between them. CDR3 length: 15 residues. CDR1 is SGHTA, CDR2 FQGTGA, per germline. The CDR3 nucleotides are TGTGCCAGCAGCCTGTCCCGGGACAATTTCTACGAGCAGTACTTC. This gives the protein CASSLSRDNFYEQYF.